Listed below are T cell receptor beta chains from one sample, sequenced in a study of cytotoxic CD8 clonotypes in ibrutinib-treated CLL. Clones were read by immunoSEQ multiplex PCR, and TCRdb kept only the in-frame ones, dropping some. This table has roughly 150,000 clones, nearly 90% appearing once. Sample: PBMCs, taken at disease progression, from a patient treated with ibrutinib. The receptors stem from a human donor with chronic lymphocytic leukemia. Both conserved end residues are part of each CDR3. Fields, in order: CDR3 protein, CDR3 DNA, V gene, clone size, J gene, CDR3 length, D gene. A D gene is named only where the DNA matches it firmly. The size field is filled for only some rows; it gives once, few, many or a size class.

CDR3: CASSDLGNQETQYF
DNA: TGTGCCAGCAGTGACTTGGGCAACCAAGAGACCCAGTACTTC
V: TRBV2
size: once
J: TRBJ2-5
length: 14
D: NA

CDR3: CASSPGGNEKLFF
DNA: TGTGCCAGTAGCCCCGGGGGAAATGAAAAACTGTTTTTT
V: TRBV19
size: NA
J: TRBJ1-4
length: 13
D: NA

CDR3: CASSPPRILDEQFF
DNA: TGTGCCAGCTCACCACCGCGGATATTAGATGAGCAGTTCTTC
V: TRBV18
size: NA
J: TRBJ2-1
length: 14
D: NA

CDR3: CASSPKLAGGPWDEQFF
DNA: TGTGCCAGCAGCCCGAAACTAGCGGGAGGGCCTTGGGATGAGCAGTTCTTC
V: TRBV7-9
size: NA
J: TRBJ2-1
length: 17
D: TRBD2

CDR3: CASSLDGGSYEQYF
DNA: TGTGCCAGCAGCTTAGACGGTGGCTCCTACGAGCAGTACTTC
V: TRBV11-2
size: NA
J: TRBJ2-7
length: 14
D: NA

CDR3: CASRSPDRGTNEKLFF
DNA: TGTGCAAGTCGCTCCCCGGACCGAGGTACGAATGAAAAACTGTTTTTT
V: TRBV12-2
size: NA
J: TRBJ1-4
length: 16
D: NA

CDR3: CASGAGAETGELFF
DNA: TGTGCCAGTGGGGCCGGGGCCGAGACCGGGGAGCTGTTTTTT
V: TRBV6-1
size: NA
J: TRBJ2-2
length: 14
D: NA

CDR3: CTSNRQRMNTEAFF
DNA: TGTACCAGCAACAGACAGCGCATGAACACTGAAGCTTTCTTT
V: TRBV5-6
size: NA
J: TRBJ1-1
length: 14
D: NA

CDR3: CASSVGGSDFFNEQFF
DNA: TGTGCCAGCAGCGTAGGGGGGTCGGACTTTTTTAATGAGCAGTTCTTC
V: TRBV9
size: NA
J: TRBJ2-1
length: 16
D: NA

CDR3: CASSQGEWHLNTEAFF
DNA: TGCGCCAGCAGCCAAGGAGAATGGCACCTGAACACTGAAGCTTTCTTT
V: TRBV4-1
size: NA
J: TRBJ1-1
length: 16
D: NA

CDR3: CASSVWEVGYNEQFF
DNA: TGTGCCAGCAGCGTATGGGAAGTTGGGTACAATGAGCAGTTCTTC
V: TRBV9
size: NA
J: TRBJ2-1
length: 15
D: NA

CDR3: CASSYSSGQVSYEQYF
DNA: TGTGCCAGCAGTTACTCCTCGGGACAGGTCTCCTACGAGCAGTACTTC
V: TRBV6-5
size: NA
J: TRBJ2-7
length: 16
D: TRBD1

CDR3: CSAGLGTTQYF
DNA: TGCAGTGCAGGCTTAGGGACTACGCAGTACTTC
V: TRBV20-1
size: few
J: TRBJ2-7
length: 11
D: TRBD2

CDR3: CAISESGPSRAMNTEAFF
DNA: TGTGCCATCAGTGAGTCGGGGCCGTCTCGGGCCATGAACACTGAAGCTTTCTTT
V: TRBV10-3
size: NA
J: TRBJ1-1
length: 18
D: NA

CDR3: CASSSPPTGLEQFF
DNA: TGTGCCAGCAGTTCTCCCCCAACAGGGCTCGAGCAGTTCTTC
V: TRBV25-1
size: NA
J: TRBJ2-1
length: 14
D: NA

CDR3: CASSSQGVGNTEAFF
DNA: TGTGCCAGCAGCTCACAGGGGGTCGGGAACACTGAAGCTTTCTTT
V: TRBV5-6
size: NA
J: TRBJ1-1
length: 15
D: TRBD1

CDR3: CASTLAGGPETQYF
DNA: TGTGCCAGCACTCTAGCGGGAGGGCCCGAGACCCAGTACTTC
V: TRBV6-1
size: NA
J: TRBJ2-5
length: 14
D: TRBD2

CDR3: CSVSASGRTDTQYF
DNA: TGCAGCGTTTCAGCTAGCGGGAGAACAGATACGCAGTATTTT
V: TRBV29-1
size: NA
J: TRBJ2-3
length: 14
D: TRBD2

CDR3: CASSELSGRRYNEQFF
DNA: TGTGCCAGCAGCGAGCTTAGCGGGAGAAGGTACAATGAGCAGTTCTTC
V: TRBV9
size: NA
J: TRBJ2-1
length: 16
D: TRBD2

CDR3: CASRPELGYNEQFF
DNA: TGTGCCAGCAGGCCCGAGTTGGGCTACAATGAGCAGTTCTTC
V: TRBV27
size: NA
J: TRBJ2-1
length: 14
D: NA

CDR3: CASSPQATQYF
DNA: TGTGCCAGCTCACCACAGGCTACGCAGTATTTT
V: TRBV18
size: NA
J: TRBJ2-3
length: 11
D: NA

CDR3: CSVGDRSSYNEQFF
DNA: TGCAGCGTGGGGGACAGGAGCTCCTACAATGAGCAGTTCTTC
V: TRBV29-1
size: NA
J: TRBJ2-1
length: 14
D: TRBD1

CDR3: CASSQDFGEYNEQFF
DNA: TGTGCCAGCAGCCAAGATTTTGGGGAATACAATGAGCAGTTCTTC
V: TRBV4-2
size: NA
J: TRBJ2-1
length: 15
D: NA

CDR3: CASSLSGGSVNTEAFF
DNA: TGTGCCAGCAGTTTATCTGGGGGGTCGGTTAACACTGAAGCTTTCTTT
V: TRBV27
size: NA
J: TRBJ1-1
length: 16
D: NA

CDR3: CASSVGFYGYTF
DNA: TGTGCCAGCAGCGTAGGATTTTATGGCTACACCTTC
V: TRBV9
size: NA
J: TRBJ1-2
length: 12
D: NA

CDR3: CASSLAAGADLLYGYTF
DNA: TGTGCCAGCAGCTTGGCGGCAGGGGCTGATCTTCTCTATGGCTACACCTTC
V: TRBV5-5
size: few
J: TRBJ1-2
length: 17
D: NA

CDR3: CSVDGVNTEAFF
DNA: TGCAGCGTTGACGGGGTGAACACTGAAGCTTTCTTT
V: TRBV29-1
size: NA
J: TRBJ1-1
length: 12
D: NA

CDR3: CASSHPSYEQYF
DNA: TGTGCCAGCAGCCACCCTTCCTACGAGCAGTACTTC
V: TRBV7-2
size: NA
J: TRBJ2-7
length: 12
D: NA

CDR3: CASSLDRGRLYGYTF
DNA: TGTGCCAGCAGCTTGGACAGGGGGCGCCTCTATGGCTACACCTTC
V: TRBV5-4
size: NA
J: TRBJ1-2
length: 15
D: TRBD1

CDR3: CASSLLQGNTEAFF
DNA: TGTGCCAGCAGCTTGCTTCAGGGGAACACTGAAGCTTTCTTT
V: TRBV5-4
size: NA
J: TRBJ1-1
length: 14
D: NA

CDR3: CAWSVSGLGTDTQYF
DNA: TGTGCCTGGAGTGTATCAGGCTTAGGCACAGATACGCAGTATTTT
V: TRBV30
size: NA
J: TRBJ2-3
length: 15
D: NA

CDR3: CSVDSGQGTYNEQFF
DNA: TGCAGCGTTGATAGTGGACAGGGGACCTACAATGAGCAGTTCTTC
V: TRBV29-1
size: NA
J: TRBJ2-1
length: 15
D: TRBD1

CDR3: CASSFRTSGNLNEQFF
DNA: TGTGCCAGCAGCTTTCGGACTAGCGGGAACTTGAATGAGCAGTTCTTC
V: TRBV7-2
size: NA
J: TRBJ2-1
length: 16
D: TRBD2

CDR3: CASSLTGLTYEQYF
DNA: TGCGCCAGCAGCTTGACGGGGCTAACGTACGAGCAGTACTTC
V: TRBV5-1
size: NA
J: TRBJ2-7
length: 14
D: NA

CDR3: CASSQGLLQGAGEQYF
DNA: TGCGCCAGCAGCCAAGGTCTCCTACAGGGGGCAGGCGAGCAGTACTTC
V: TRBV4-3
size: NA
J: TRBJ2-7
length: 16
D: TRBD1

CDR3: CSVADRVGIQNIQYF
DNA: TGCAGCGTTGCGGACAGGGTCGGAATCCAAAACATTCAGTACTTC
V: TRBV29-1
size: NA
J: TRBJ2-4
length: 15
D: TRBD1

CDR3: CASSWASGRAGSKNIQYF
DNA: TGTGCCAGCAGTTGGGCTAGCGGGAGGGCCGGGTCCAAAAACATTCAGTACTTC
V: TRBV27
size: NA
J: TRBJ2-4
length: 18
D: TRBD2

CDR3: CASSLAQYLTGELFF
DNA: TGTGCCAGCAGCTTAGCGCAGTATTTGACCGGGGAGCTGTTTTTT
V: TRBV11-2
size: few
J: TRBJ2-2
length: 15
D: NA

CDR3: CASCLRGQGVWENEKLFF
DNA: TGTGCCAGCTGTCTAAGGGGACAGGGGGTGTGGGAAAATGAAAAACTGTTTTTT
V: TRBV28
size: many
J: TRBJ1-4
length: 18
D: TRBD1

CDR3: CASSLRGRNTEAFF
DNA: TGTGCCAGCAGCTTACGGGGGAGGAACACTGAAGCTTTCTTT
V: TRBV7-3
size: NA
J: TRBJ1-1
length: 14
D: NA

CDR3: CASSERLADRGSRGYTF
DNA: TGTGCCAGCAGTGAACGGTTAGCGGACAGGGGCTCACGGGGCTACACCTTC
V: TRBV6-1
size: NA
J: TRBJ1-2
length: 17
D: TRBD1

CDR3: CAWSGPGGNEKLFF
DNA: TGTGCCTGGAGTGGACCCGGGGGTAATGAAAAACTGTTTTTT
V: TRBV30
size: few
J: TRBJ1-4
length: 14
D: NA

CDR3: CASSLTAESYNEQFF
DNA: TGTGCCAGCAGTTTGACAGCCGAATCCTACAATGAGCAGTTCTTC
V: TRBV28
size: NA
J: TRBJ2-1
length: 15
D: NA

CDR3: CASSLARGGSYEQYF
DNA: TGTGCCAGCAGCTTAGCGCGCGGGGGTTCGTACGAGCAGTACTTC
V: TRBV7-6
size: NA
J: TRBJ2-7
length: 15
D: TRBD2

CDR3: CASRESYGYTF
DNA: TGTGCCAGCAGGGAGAGCTATGGCTACACCTTC
V: TRBV28
size: NA
J: TRBJ1-2
length: 11
D: NA

CDR3: CASGAGDTFGNQPQHF
DNA: TGTGCCAGCGGCGCGGGGGACACTTTTGGGAATCAGCCCCAGCATTTT
V: TRBV5-5
size: NA
J: TRBJ1-5
length: 16
D: NA

CDR3: CSANREGGSNYGYTF
DNA: TGCAGCGCCAACAGGGAGGGTGGTAGTAACTATGGCTACACCTTC
V: TRBV29-1
size: NA
J: TRBJ1-2
length: 15
D: NA

CDR3: CASSIDRYGYTF
DNA: TGTGCCAGTAGTATAGACCGTTATGGCTACACCTTC
V: TRBV19
size: NA
J: TRBJ1-2
length: 12
D: NA

CDR3: CASSSRGWDTQYF
DNA: TGTGCCAGCAGCTCACGGGGTTGGGATACGCAGTATTTT
V: TRBV5-4
size: NA
J: TRBJ2-3
length: 13
D: NA

CDR3: CASSRTSGSGELFF
DNA: TGCGCCAGCAGCCGGACAAGCGGGAGCGGGGAGCTGTTTTTT
V: TRBV4-3
size: NA
J: TRBJ2-2
length: 14
D: TRBD2

CDR3: CASSFSQGNEQYF
DNA: TGTGCCAGCAGTTTCTCACAGGGAAACGAGCAGTACTTC
V: TRBV28
size: NA
J: TRBJ2-7
length: 13
D: NA

CDR3: CASSLFHSYEQYF
DNA: TGTGCCAGCAGCTTATTCCATTCCTACGAGCAGTACTTC
V: TRBV7-9
size: NA
J: TRBJ2-7
length: 13
D: NA

CDR3: CASSLGGQSQETQYF
DNA: TGTGCCAGCAGTCTAGGGGGGCAGAGCCAAGAGACCCAGTACTTC
V: TRBV27
size: once
J: TRBJ2-5
length: 15
D: NA

CDR3: CASALTGTSTDTQYF
DNA: TGTGCCAGCGCCCTGACAGGAACTAGCACAGATACGCAGTATTTT
V: TRBV9
size: NA
J: TRBJ2-3
length: 15
D: NA

CDR3: CASSGSGSPSHGYTF
DNA: TGTGCCAGCAGTGGCTCTGGGTCACCTTCGCATGGCTACACCTTC
V: TRBV6-5
size: NA
J: TRBJ1-2
length: 15
D: NA